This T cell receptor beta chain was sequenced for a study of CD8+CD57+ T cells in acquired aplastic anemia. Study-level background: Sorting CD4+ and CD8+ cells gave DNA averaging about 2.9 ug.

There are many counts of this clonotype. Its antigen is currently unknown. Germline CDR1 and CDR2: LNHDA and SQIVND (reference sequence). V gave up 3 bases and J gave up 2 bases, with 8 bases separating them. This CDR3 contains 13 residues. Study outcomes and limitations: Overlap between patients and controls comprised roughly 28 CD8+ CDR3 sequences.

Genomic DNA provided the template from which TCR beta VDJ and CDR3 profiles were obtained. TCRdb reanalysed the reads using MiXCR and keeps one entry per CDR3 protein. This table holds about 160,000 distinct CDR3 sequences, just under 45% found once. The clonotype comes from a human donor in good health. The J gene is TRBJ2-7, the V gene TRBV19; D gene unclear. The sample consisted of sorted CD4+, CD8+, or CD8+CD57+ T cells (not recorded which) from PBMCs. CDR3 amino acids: CASSIRIPYEQYF. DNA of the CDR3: TGTGCCAGTAGTATCCGCATCCCCTACGAGCAGTACTTC.